This T cell receptor (beta chain) stems from a study of identical twins. Findings of the study overall: Because invariant MAIT and iNKT cells could be present, zero-insertion analyses could be partly confounded. Within cord blood, abundant beta clonotypes carried fewer insertions, but memory repertoires showed no such trend.

Healthy Caucasians made up all donors. MiXCR, run by TCRdb on the 5' RACE reads, gives a single entry per CDR3 protein. The data hold approximately 600,000 distinct CDR3 sequences, with roughly 7.2% observed a single time. The CDR3 consists of 16 residues. The J segment lost 3 bases and the V segment lost 4 bases, leaving 4 bases of the junction unmatched. CDR1 and CDR2 from the germline V gene are LGHDT and YNNKEL (reference sequence). Many counts were recorded for this clonotype. The antigen is unknown. The same sample was also studied in work on yellow fever vaccine responses in identical twins.

The chain uses TRBV3-1 and TRBJ2-7; 15 bases align to TRBD2. Sequencing was done on a sample of PBMCs. The source is a woman under 30 in good health. CDR3 coding DNA: TGTGCCAGCAGCCCGGGACTAGCGGGAGGAATCTACGAGCAGTACTTC. Translating gives CASSPGLAGGIYEQYF.